This T cell receptor beta chain came from a study of blood T cell repertoires in COVID-19. Overall study: There were acute and convalescent COVID-19 samples, and they came from the United States, Italy and Spain. Sources were T cells, B-cell-depleted T cells, or PBMCs; the material itself was cDNA or gDNA.

V was pared by 2 bases and J by 10 bases, with 11 bases between. Germline V gene data show CDR1 as MNHEY and CDR2 as SVGAGI. The CDR3 length is 12 residues. As originally analysed: Amplification of reference gene primers provided the estimated nucleated cell counts. Clones were sequenced by immunoSEQ multiplex PCR, and TCRdb holds only the in-frame ones, with some missing. D and trimming come from the DNA, and the V and J calls and clone size come from that table. The table includes tens of thousands of clones, 80% to 90% detected once. The sequencing input was peripheral blood. The clonotype comes from a man in his sixties with active COVID-19. The chain couples TRBV6-5 to TRBJ1-1; perhaps TRBD1 as D (6 bases). In DNA, the CDR3 is TGTGCCAGCAGTTACCCCACAGGGAGAGCTTTCTTT. Its translation is CASSYPTGRAFF.